The 7 T cell receptor beta chains given below trace back to one sample, sequenced in a study of cytomegalovirus exposure and HLA in healthy donors. In the PCR, 60 Vbeta and 13 Jbeta primers were used. The assay was immunoSEQ multiplex PCR, and TCRdb's table has in-frame clones only and misses some. The sample shows 73,000 or so clones, 65% to 85% of them seen only once. Sequenced input: PBMCs. These receptors originate from a woman aged 40 to 50 in good health and CMV-seropositive.

The chain combines TRBV27 with TRBJ1-5, with D perhaps TRBD1 (5 bases). CDR3 length: 14 residues. V lost 6 bases and J lost 3, with 12 bases in between. The germline V gene encodes CDR1 MNHEY and CDR2 SMNVEV (reference sequence). CDR3 protein: CASRSDNLNQPQHF. In DNA form, the CDR3 reads TGTGCCAGCAGATCGGACAACCTCAATCAGCCCCAGCATTTT.

V usage is TRBV5-1 and J usage is TRBJ1-1, with D possibly matching TRBD1 (6 bases). V shed 0 bases and J shed 4 bases, with 10 bases lying between them. Germline V gene sequence: CDR1 SGHRS, CDR2 YFSETQ. The CDR3 is 14 residues long. The CDR3 sequence is CASSLGGGGTEAFF. The CDR3 coding sequence is TGCGCCAGCAGCTTGGGGGGGGGCGGCACTGAAGCTTTCTTT.

The chain's CDR3 is CASSLADRGGLGYGYTF. The CDR3 DNA sequence: TGTGCCAGCAGTTTGGCGGACAGGGGAGGGTTGGGCTATGGCTACACCTTC. The rearrangement joins TRBV28 to TRBJ1-2, with TRBD1 matching over 9 bases. J was trimmed by 4 bases and V by 3 bases; bases with no gene match: 12. In germline, CDR1 is MDHEN, CDR2 SYDVKM. The CDR3 covers 17 residues.

The CDR3 region is CASSLPYSRPGQAPYEQYF. The CDR3 DNA reads as TGTGCCAGCAGCTTACCTTATTCTAGACCGGGACAGGCGCCTTACGAGCAGTACTTC. This chain joins TRBV7-9 and TRBJ2-7; 8 positions match TRBD1. V shed 2 bases and J 4 bases; nucleotides not matched to a gene: 19. The CDR3 consists of 19 residues. Germline values: CDR1 SEHNR, CDR2 FQNEAQ (reference sequence).

The chain joins TRBV6-1 to TRBJ2-3; 8 nucleotides line up with TRBD2. The trim removed 1 base at V and 1 base at J, leaving 13 bases unmatched. CDR1 and CDR2 (germline): MNHNS, SASEGT. The CDR3 runs to 19 residues. This chain's CDR3 is CASSEGFVRGRGGTDTQYF. The CDR3 DNA reads TGTGCCAGCAGTGAAGGGTTCGTACGGGGGCGGGGGGGCACAGATACGCAGTATTTT.

The chain uses TRBV2 and TRBJ2-5; 7 bases are a match to TRBD2. Trimming cost V 2 bases and J 5 bases; bases outside gene matches: 8. CDR3 length: 15 residues. CDR1 is SNHLY, CDR2 FYNNEI, per germline. The CDR3 DNA follows: TGTGCCAGCAGTGAAATGGCGGGAGCGATCGAGACCCAGTACTTC. As protein: CASSEMAGAIETQYF. Looking up the rest from reference TRBV2 and TRBJ2-5 gives the full variable domain: EPEVTQTPSHQVTQMGQEVILRCVPISNHLYFYWYRQILGQKVEFLVSFYNNEISEKSEIFDDQFSVERPDGSNFTLKIRSTKLEDSAMYFCASSEMAGAIETQYFGPGTRLLVL.

J is TRBJ1-4 and V is TRBV7-2, with TRBD1 as a possible D gene (5 bases). V lost 6 bases to trimming and J lost 12 bases, with 11 bases between them. Per germline, CDR1 SGHTA and CDR2 FQGNSA. The CDR3 extends over 11 amino acids. The DNA for the CDR3 is TGTGCCAGCAGTGAGTTCAGGGAACTGTTTTTT. This translates into CASSEFRELFF.